This T cell receptor (beta chain) was captured in a study of PD-L1 blockade in urothelial cancer. Across the study: Prior exposure to chemotherapy in patients amounted to 0 to 3 regimens received.

Synthetic TCR analog templates were spiked into each PCR. TCRdb's copy holds only in-frame clones and misses some; the assay was immunoSEQ multiplex PCR. The sample shows 55,000 or so clones, 84% of them seen only once. This CDR3 contains 13 residues. V lost 7 bases and J 4 bases, leaving 13 bases between the germline ends. Germline V lookup: CDR1 MDHEN, CDR2 SYDVKM. This chain connects TRBV28 to TRBJ1-2; TRBD1 might be the D (6 bases). The specimen comprised PBMCs, sampled around atezolizumab (anti-PD-L1) treatment. This clonotype originated in a man aged 35 to 55 with urothelial cancer. The CDR3 loop reads CASTLRDTYGYTF. CDR3 DNA: TGTGCCAGCACCCTCCGGGACACCTATGGCTACACCTTC.